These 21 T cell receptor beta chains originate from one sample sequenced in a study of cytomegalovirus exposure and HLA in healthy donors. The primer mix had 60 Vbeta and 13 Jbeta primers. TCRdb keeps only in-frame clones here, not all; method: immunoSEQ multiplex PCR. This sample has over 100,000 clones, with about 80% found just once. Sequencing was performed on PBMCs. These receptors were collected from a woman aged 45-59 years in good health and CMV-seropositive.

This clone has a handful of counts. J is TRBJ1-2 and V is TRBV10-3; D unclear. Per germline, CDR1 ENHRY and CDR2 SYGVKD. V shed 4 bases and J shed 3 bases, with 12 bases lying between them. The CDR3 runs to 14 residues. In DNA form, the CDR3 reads TGTGCCATCAGTGGAAAGACTGGAGACTATGGCTACACCTTC. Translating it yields CAISGKTGDYGYTF.

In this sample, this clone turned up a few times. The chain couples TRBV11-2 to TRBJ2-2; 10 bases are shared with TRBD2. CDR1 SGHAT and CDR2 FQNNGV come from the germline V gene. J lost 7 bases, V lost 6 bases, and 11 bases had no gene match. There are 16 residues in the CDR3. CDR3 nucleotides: TGTGCCAGCAGGAGAAGCGGGAGGGATTCTAGCGGGGAGCTGTTTTTT. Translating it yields CASRRSGRDSSGELFF.

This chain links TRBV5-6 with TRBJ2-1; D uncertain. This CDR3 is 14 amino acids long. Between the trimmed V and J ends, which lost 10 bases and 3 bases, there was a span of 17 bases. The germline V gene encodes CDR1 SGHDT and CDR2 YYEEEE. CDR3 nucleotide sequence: TGTGCCTCACAGTCCAGAACGAGCTACAATGAGCAGTTCTTC. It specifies CASQSRTSYNEQFF.

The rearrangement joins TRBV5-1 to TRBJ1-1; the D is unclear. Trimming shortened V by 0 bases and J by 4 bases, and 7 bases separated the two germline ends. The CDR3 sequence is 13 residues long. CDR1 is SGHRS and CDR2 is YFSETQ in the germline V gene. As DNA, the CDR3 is TGCGCCAGCAGCTTGGCGGCAGGCACTGAAGCTTTCTTT. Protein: CASSLAAGTEAFF. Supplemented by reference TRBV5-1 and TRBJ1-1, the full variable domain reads KAGVTQTPRYLIKTRGQQVTLSCSPISGHRSVSWYQQTPGQGLQFLFEYFSETQRNKGNFPGRFSGRQFSNSRSEMNVSTLELGDSALYLCASSLAAGTEAFFGQGTRLTVV.

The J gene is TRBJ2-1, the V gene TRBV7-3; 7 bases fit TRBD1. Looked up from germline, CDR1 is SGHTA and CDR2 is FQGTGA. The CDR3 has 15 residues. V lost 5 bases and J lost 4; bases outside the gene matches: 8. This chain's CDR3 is CASSPTGLGYNEQFF. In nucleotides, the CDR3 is TGTGCCAGCAGCCCGACAGGGTTGGGTTACAATGAGCAGTTCTTC. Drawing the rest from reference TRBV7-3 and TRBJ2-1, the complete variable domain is GAGVSQTPSNKVTEKGKYVELRCDPISGHTALYWYRQSLGQGPEFLIYFQGTGAADDSGLPNDRFFAVRPEGSVSTLKIQRTERGDSAVYLCASSPTGLGYNEQFFGPGTRLTVL.

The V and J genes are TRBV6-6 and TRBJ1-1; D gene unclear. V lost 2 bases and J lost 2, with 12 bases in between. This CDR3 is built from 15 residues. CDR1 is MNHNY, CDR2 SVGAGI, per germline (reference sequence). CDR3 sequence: CASSYPADGNTEAFF. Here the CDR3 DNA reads TGTGCCAGCAGTTACCCAGCGGACGGAAACACTGAAGCTTTCTTT.

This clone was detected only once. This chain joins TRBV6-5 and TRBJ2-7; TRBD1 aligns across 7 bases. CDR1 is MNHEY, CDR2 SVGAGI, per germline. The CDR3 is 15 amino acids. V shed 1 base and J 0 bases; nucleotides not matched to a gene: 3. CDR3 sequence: CASSYFGQDSYEQYF. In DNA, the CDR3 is TGTGCCAGCAGTTACTTTGGACAGGACTCCTACGAGCAGTACTTC.

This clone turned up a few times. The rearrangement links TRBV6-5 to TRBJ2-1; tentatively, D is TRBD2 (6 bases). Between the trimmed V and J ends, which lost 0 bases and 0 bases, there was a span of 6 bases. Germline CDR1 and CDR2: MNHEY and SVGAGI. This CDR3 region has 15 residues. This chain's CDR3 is CASSYSGGSYNEQFF. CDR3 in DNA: TGTGCCAGCAGTTACTCGGGGGGCTCCTACAATGAGCAGTTCTTC.

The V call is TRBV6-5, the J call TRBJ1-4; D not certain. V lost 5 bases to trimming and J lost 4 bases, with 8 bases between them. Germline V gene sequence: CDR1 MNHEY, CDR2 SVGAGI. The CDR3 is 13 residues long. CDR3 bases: TGTGCCAGCAGTAGGACTCTTAATGAAAAACTGTTTTTT. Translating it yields CASSRTLNEKLFF.

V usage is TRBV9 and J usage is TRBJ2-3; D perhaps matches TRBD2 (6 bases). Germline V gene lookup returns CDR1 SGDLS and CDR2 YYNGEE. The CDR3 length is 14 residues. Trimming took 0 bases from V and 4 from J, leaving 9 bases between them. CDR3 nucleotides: TGTGCCAGCAGCGTAGAAGGGGAGGCAGATACGCAGTATTTT. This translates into CASSVEGEADTQYF. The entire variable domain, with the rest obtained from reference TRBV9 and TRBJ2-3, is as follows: DSGVTQTPKHLITATGQRVTLRCSPRSGDLSVYWYQQSLDQGLQFLIQYYNGEERAKGNILERFSAQQFPDLHSELNLSSLELGDSALYFCASSVEGEADTQYFGPGTRLTVL.

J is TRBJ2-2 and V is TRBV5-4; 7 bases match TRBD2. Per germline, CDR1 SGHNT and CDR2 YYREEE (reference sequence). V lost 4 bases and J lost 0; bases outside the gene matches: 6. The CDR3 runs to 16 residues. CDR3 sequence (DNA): TGTGCCAGCAGCGCGGCTAGCGGTTCGAACACCGGGGAGCTGTTTTTT. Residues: CASSAASGSNTGELFF.

CDR3 bases: TGTGCCAGCAGCTTGGGACAGGGGGGCGAGCAGTACTTC. Amino acid sequence: CASSLGQGGEQYF. The V call is TRBV5-6, the J call TRBJ2-7, with 9 bases identical to TRBD1. V shed 0 bases, J shed 6 bases, and the junction held 1 base outside the gene matches. The CDR3 covers 13 residues. Germline V gene lookup returns CDR1 SGHDT and CDR2 YYEEEE.

CDR3 bases: TGTGCCAGCAGTTTGTTTGGAACAGGGGGAATGGATCAGCCCCAGCATTTT. Translated, it gives CASSLFGTGGMDQPQHF. This chain joins TRBV28 and TRBJ1-5, with TRBD1 matching 8 bases. The length of the CDR3 is 17 residues. Losses at the gene ends were 3 bases for V and 5 bases for J; bases not matched to a gene: 12. Germline CDR1 is MDHEN and CDR2 is SYDVKM. Using reference TRBV28 and TRBJ1-5 for the parts outside the CDR3, the full variable domain is DVKVTQSSRYLVKRTGEKVFLECVQDMDHENMFWYRQDPGLGLRLIYFSYDVKMKEKGDIPEGYSVSREKKERFSLILESASTNQTSMYLCASSLFGTGGMDQPQHFGDGTRLSIL.

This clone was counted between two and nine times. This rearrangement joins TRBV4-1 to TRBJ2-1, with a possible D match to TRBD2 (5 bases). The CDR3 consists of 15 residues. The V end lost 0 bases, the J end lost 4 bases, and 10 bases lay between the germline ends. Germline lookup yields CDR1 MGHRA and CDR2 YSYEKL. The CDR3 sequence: CASSQDVGEYNEQFF. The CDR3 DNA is TGCGCCAGCAGCCAAGATGTCGGGGAATACAATGAGCAGTTCTTC.

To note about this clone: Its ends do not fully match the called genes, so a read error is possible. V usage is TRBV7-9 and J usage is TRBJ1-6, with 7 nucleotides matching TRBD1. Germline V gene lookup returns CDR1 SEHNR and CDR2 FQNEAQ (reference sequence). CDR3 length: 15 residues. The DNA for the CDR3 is TGTTCCAGCAGCGTACAGGGGACGATGAATTCACCCCTCCACTTT. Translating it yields CSSSVQGTMNSPLHF. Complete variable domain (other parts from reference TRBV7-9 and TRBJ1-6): DTGVSQNPRHKITKRGQNVTFRCDPISEHNRLYWYRQTLGQGPEFLTYFQNEAQLEKSRLLSDRFSAERPKGSFSTLEIQRTEQGDSAMYLCSSSVQGTMNSPLHFGNGTRLTVT.

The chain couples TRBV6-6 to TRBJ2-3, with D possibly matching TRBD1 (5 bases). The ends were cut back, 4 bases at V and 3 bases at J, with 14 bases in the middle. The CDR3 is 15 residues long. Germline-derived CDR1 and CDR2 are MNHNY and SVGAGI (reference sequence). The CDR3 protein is CASSFRVAGTDTQYF. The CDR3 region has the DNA TGTGCCAGCAGTTTCCGGGTAGCAGGGACAGATACGCAGTATTTT.

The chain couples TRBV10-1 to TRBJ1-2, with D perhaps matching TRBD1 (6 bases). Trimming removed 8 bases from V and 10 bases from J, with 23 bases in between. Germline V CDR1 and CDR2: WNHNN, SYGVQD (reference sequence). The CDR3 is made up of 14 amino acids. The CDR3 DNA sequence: TGCGCCAGCCCCTCCGAGGGGGATCCCTCTGACTACACCTTC. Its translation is CASPSEGDPSDYTF.

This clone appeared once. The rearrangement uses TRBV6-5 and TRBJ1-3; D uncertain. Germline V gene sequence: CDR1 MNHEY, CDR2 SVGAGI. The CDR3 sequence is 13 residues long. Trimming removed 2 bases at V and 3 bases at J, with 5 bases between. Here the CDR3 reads CASSYGHGNTIYF. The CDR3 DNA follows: TGTGCCAGCAGTTACGGGCATGGAAACACCATATATTTT.

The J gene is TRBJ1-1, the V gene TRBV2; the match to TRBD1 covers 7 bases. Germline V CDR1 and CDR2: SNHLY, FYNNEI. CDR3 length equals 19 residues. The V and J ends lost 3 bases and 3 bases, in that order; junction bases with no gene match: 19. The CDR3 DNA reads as TGTGCCAGCAGTGATTGGACAGGTCCTCGCAATTCCAGGGACACTGAAGCTTTCTTT. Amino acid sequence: CASSDWTGPRNSRDTEAFF.

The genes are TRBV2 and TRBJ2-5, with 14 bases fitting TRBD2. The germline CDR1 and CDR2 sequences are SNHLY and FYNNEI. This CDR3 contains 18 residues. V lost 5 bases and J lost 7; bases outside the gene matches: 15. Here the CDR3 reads CASSSFGLAGGGRGTQYF. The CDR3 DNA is TGTGCCAGCAGTTCATTTGGACTAGCGGGAGGAGGCCGTGGGACCCAGTACTTC.

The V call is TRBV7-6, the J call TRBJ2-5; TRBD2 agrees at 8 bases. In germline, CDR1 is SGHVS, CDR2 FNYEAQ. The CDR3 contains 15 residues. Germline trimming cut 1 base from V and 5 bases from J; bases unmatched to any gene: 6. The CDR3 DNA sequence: TGTGCCAGCAGCTTAGGTCGACTAGCGCACGAGACCCAGTACTTC. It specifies CASSLGRLAHETQYF.